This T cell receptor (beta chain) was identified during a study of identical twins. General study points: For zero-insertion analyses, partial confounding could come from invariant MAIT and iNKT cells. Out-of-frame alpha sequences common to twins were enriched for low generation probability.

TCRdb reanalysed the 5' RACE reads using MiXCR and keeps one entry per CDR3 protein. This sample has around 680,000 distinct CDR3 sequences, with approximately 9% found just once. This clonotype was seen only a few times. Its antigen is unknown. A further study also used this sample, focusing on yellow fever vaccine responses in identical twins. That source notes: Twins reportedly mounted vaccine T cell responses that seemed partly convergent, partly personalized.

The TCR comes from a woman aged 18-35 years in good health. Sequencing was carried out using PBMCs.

DNA for the CDR3: TGTGCCACCAGCAGAGTACAGGGAACCTACGAGCAGTACTTC. It yields the protein CATSRVQGTYEQYF. V usage is TRBV15 and J usage is TRBJ2-7, with a weak D call TRBD1 (6 bases). Germline loops: CDR1 LNHNV, CDR2 YYDKDF (reference sequence). This CDR3 region has 14 residues. The ends were cut back, 1 base at V and 2 bases at J, with 9 bases in the middle.